These 2 T cell receptor beta chains were sequenced from one sample in a study of T cells in Graves' hyperthyroidism and ophthalmopathy. There were TCR beta CDR3 regions amplified from RNA transcripts. HTBI primers were employed in a first-round RT-PCR of the TCR CDR3. TCRdb re-derived calls from the multiplex PCR reads in MiXCR, one entry per CDR3 protein. The sample lists 300,000 or so distinct CDR3 sequences, around a sixth occurring once. The sample comprised blood. The receptors were gathered from a man younger than 40 with Graves' hyperthyroidism.

This clonotype was counted between two and nine times. The CDR3: CASSLGYGQEGETQYF. In DNA form, the CDR3 reads TGTGCCAGCAGCTTAGGTTATGGGCAGGAGGGAGAGACCCAGTACTTC. The V call is TRBV7-9, the J call TRBJ2-5; TRBD2 might be the D (6 bases). Germline V gene sequence: CDR1 SEHNR, CDR2 FQNEAQ (reference sequence). The V gene lost 1 base and the J gene lost 4 bases, with 16 bases spanning the gap. The CDR3 spans 16 residues.

This clonotype came up a few times. A much larger clone is a single base away; this may be a read error. V gene TRBV11-3 combines with J gene TRBJ2-1; no clear D gene. The germline V gene has CDR1 SGHNT and CDR2 YENEEA. The CDR3 runs to 12 residues. The CDR3: CASSLVYNDQFF. CDR3 coding DNA: TGTGCCAGCAGCTTAGTCTACAATGATCAGTTCTTC.